These 3 T cell receptor beta chains came from one sample sequenced in a study of T-cell memory formation after mild COVID-19. From the 5' RACE reads, TCRdb called clonotypes with MiXCR, one entry per CDR3 protein. Of hundreds of thousands of distinct CDR3 sequences listed, about 20% are singletons. Material for sequencing was PBMCs or a T cell subset sorted from them (not recorded which). The receptors were gathered from an adult woman who had mild COVID-19 (a few samples of this study predate the infection). Cell type and time point are not known.

There are a few counts of this clonotype. The V call is TRBV20-1, the J call TRBJ2-1; TRBD2 aligns across 9 bases. CDR3 length: 15 residues. J gave up 0 bases and V 5 bases, and 5 bases lay outside the gene matches. Looked up from germline, CDR1 is DFQATT and CDR2 is SNEGSKA (reference sequence). The chain's CDR3 is CSAWSSGTSYNEQFF. The CDR3 DNA sequence: TGCAGTGCTTGGTCTAGCGGGACCTCCTACAATGAGCAGTTCTTC.

This rearrangement joins TRBV19 to TRBJ1-2; 8 bases align to TRBD1. Germline V gene lookup returns CDR1 LNHDA and CDR2 SQIVND (reference sequence). V lost 6 bases, J lost 8 bases, and 5 bases stayed unmatched. This CDR3 comprises 12 residues. DNA of the CDR3: TGTGCCAGTAGCTACAGGGGGAGCGGCTACACCTTC. It encodes CASSYRGSGYTF.

V and J are TRBV29-1 and TRBJ2-4, with TRBD1 matching over 9 bases. CDR1 and CDR2 from the germline V gene are SQVTM and ANQGSEA. This CDR3 region has 18 residues. The V and J ends lost 2 bases and 9 bases, in that order; junction bases with no gene match: 20. The CDR3 nucleotides are TGCAGCGTTGAATCCTCACGGGACAGGGTATTAGGGTTCGGCATTCAGTACTTC. This translates into CSVESSRDRVLGFGIQYF.